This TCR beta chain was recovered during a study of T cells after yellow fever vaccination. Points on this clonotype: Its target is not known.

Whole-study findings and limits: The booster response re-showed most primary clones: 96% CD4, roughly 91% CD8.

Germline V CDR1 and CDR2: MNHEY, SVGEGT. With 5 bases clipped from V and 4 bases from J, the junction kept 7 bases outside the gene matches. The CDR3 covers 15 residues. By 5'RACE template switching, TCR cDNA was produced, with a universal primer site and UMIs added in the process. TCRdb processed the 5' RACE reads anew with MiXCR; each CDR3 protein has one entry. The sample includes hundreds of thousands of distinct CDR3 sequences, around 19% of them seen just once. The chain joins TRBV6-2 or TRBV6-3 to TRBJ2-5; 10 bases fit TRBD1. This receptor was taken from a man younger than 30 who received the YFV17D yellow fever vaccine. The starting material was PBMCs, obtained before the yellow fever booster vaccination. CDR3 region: CASSEWTGGSETQYF. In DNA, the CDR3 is TGTGCCAGCAGTGAATGGACAGGGGGTTCAGAGACCCAGTACTTC.